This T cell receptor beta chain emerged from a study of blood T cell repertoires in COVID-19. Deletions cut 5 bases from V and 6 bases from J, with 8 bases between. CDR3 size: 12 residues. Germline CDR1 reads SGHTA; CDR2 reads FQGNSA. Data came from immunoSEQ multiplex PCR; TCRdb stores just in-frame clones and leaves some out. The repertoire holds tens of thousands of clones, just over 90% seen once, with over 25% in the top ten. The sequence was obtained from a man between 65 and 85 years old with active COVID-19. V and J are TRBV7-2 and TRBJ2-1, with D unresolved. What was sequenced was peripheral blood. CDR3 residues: CASSPQRNEQFF. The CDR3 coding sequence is TGTGCCAGCAGCCCGCAGCGCAATGAGCAGTTCTTC. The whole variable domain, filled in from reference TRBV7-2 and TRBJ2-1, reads GAGVSQSPSNKVTEKGKDVELRCDPISGHTALYWYRQSLGQGLEFLIYFQGNSAPDKSGLPSDRFSAERTGGSVSTLTIQRTQQEDSAVYLCASSPQRNEQFFGPGTRLTVL.